This TCR beta chain comes out of a study of cytotoxic CD8 clonotypes in ibrutinib-treated CLL. Background on the study: Patient counts were roughly 10 relapsed/refractory, over 14 treatment-naive and around 18 IGHV unmutated. Partial responses totalled approximately 25 and complete responses 2; after median approximately 62 months, around 14 remained remitted and roughly twelve progressed. Overall study results and limits: Clonality went up at the time of ibrutinib response, stayed stable in sustained remission, and later dropped back toward its baseline level at progression.

Repertoires were generated with immunoSEQ multiplex PCR, while TCRdb's copy carries only in-frame clones and drops some. Of some 200,000 clones in the sample, just under 80% were seen once. Concerning this clone: The antigen is undetermined.

Approximately 1.8 micrograms of genomic DNA came from cryopreserved PBMCs for TCR beta libraries. The germline CDR1 and CDR2 sequences are MRHNA and SNTAGT. The CDR3 consists of 15 residues. Trimming shortened V by 2 bases and J by 0 bases, and 8 bases separated the two germline ends. The V call is TRBV6-4, the J call TRBJ2-1, with D possibly TRBD2 on 7 matching bases. The TCR comes from a human donor with chronic lymphocytic leukemia. This specimen consisted of PBMCs, obtained after 12 months of ibrutinib treatment. CDR3 amino acids: CASSDGGASYNEQFF. For the CDR3, the DNA is TGTGCCAGCAGTGACGGGGGGGCCTCCTACAATGAGCAGTTCTTC.